The rows below give T cell receptor beta chains drawn from one sample of a study of identical twins. TCRdb used MiXCR to reprocess the 5' RACE reads, holding one entry per CDR3 protein. The data contain 400,000 to 500,000 distinct CDR3 sequences, approximately 18% of them seen just once; the ten biggest clones take up 12%. Sequences were obtained from naive T cells sorted from blood. The receptors were gathered from a man aged 45 to 65 in good health. The conserved cysteine and the conserved F or W are not part of the CDR3 here.

V gene	CDR3 protein
TRBV27	ASSLLRTAGLDEQF
TRBV14	ASSQASLTGELF
TRBV12-3/TRBV12-4	ASSPGLIGTQY
TRBV5-1	ASSLVGGNNSPLH
TRBV7-2	ASSLASTSGGETQY
TRBV6-2/TRBV6-3	ASTGTSTEAF
TRBV10-3	AIKTPLGRSGANVLT
TRBV5-1	ASSLDGTVTTDTQY
TRBV6-1	ASRGGTGDGYT
TRBV28	ASSFPQWSNYGYT
TRBV10-3	AISAGKGLYEQY
TRBV12-3/TRBV12-4	ASSFGTGYYEQY
TRBV5-6	ASSLALRGPTETQY
TRBV28	ASSYPLAGPYNEQF
TRBV5-1	ASGGLAGVADTQY
TRBV4-3	ASSQDLTDWGARDTQY
TRBV2	ASSEGLRGPYEQY
TRBV20-1	SARDFLAGGTDTQY
TRBV14	ASSQTTEAF
TRBV29-1	SVGGGRDTGELF
TRBV28	ASSSSGGFNSNQPQH
TRBV5-6	ASRNLVNLNYGYT
TRBV7-2	ASSFAHPGGIYNEQF
TRBV7-2	ASSLSGDRAYEQY
TRBV29-1	SVESPDSYEQY
TRBV6-1	ASSRVAEAF
TRBV4-2	ASSQDAPDYGYT
TRBV6-2/TRBV6-3	ASSYEQIGNQPQH
TRBV5-6	ASSFGDSYP
TRBV5-1	ASSGGAQETQY
TRBV5-1	ASKPSISSYEQY
TRBV5-5	ASSLAVTGRLSSPLH
TRBV27	ASRQTGGVGGYT
TRBV20-1	SARDVHPSPDRAVGSNQPQH
TRBV20-1	SARSKQGASGANVLT
TRBV10-3	AISEAGEGHEQF
TRBV4-3	ASSQEGTGAWADTQY
TRBV6-1	ASSMGQASNEKLF